This T cell receptor (beta chain) was sequenced in a study of technical replicates of blood from several donors (dated by TCRdb to 2017 to 2019). CDR1 and CDR2, looked up from the germline V gene, are MNHNS and SASEGT. The CDR3, cysteine through phenylalanine, is 13 amino acids long. The kept DNA is CDR3 alone, 39 bases in frame from the first base. Trimmed from V: 5 bases; trimmed from J: 7 bases; junction bases lacking a gene match: 5. Points on this clone: Its binding antigen is unknown. No clone much larger than this one lies a single base away; base qualities are absent.

The receptor library was made with the immunoSEQ multiplex PCR assay. TCRdb retrieved this table from immuneACCESS and kept in-frame rearrangements only. Not all clones are present; in checked studies, unresolved V genes account for under half, and no reason is known for the remainder. Here the sample has more than 65,000 clones; 93% occur a single time. 0.35% to 0.4% of the sample is held by the ten biggest clonotypes. This clonotype originated in a human donor in good health. The rearranged segments are TRBV6-1 and TRBJ1-5; TRBD1 aligns with 7 central bases. The sample consisted of T cells isolated from PBMCs. The bases read TGTGCCAGCAGTCCAGAAGGGGGCCAGCCCCAGCATTTT. This yields the protein CASSPEGGQPQHF.